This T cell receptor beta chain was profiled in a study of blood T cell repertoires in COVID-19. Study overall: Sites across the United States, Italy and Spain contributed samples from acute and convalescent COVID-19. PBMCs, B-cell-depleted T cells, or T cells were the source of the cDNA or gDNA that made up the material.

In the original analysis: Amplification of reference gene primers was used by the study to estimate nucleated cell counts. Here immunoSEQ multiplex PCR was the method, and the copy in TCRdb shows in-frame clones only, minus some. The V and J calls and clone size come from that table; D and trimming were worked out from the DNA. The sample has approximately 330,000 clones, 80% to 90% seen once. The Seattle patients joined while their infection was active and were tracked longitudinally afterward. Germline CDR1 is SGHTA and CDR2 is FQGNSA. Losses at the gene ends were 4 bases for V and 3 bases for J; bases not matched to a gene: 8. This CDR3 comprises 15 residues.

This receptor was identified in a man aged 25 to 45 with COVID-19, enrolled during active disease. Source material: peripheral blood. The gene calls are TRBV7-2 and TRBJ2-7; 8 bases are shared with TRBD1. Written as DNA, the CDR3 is TGTGCCAGCAGCTCCCAGGGGGCAGGGGGCTACGAGCAGTACTTC. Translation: CASSSQGAGGYEQYF.